The 27 T cell receptor beta chains below come from one sample, sequenced in a study of regulatory T cells in long-lasting Graves disease. Time point specified: persistent/refractory GD, antithyroid drugs over 5 years with positive TRAb. Making the TCR library involved RNA that had been extracted from PBMCs. HTBI primers from iRepertoire and Arm-PCR of CDR3 regions yielded the TCR beta libraries. MiXCR was run by TCRdb on the multiplex PCR reads, yielding one entry per CDR3 protein. The sample contains roughly 700,000 distinct CDR3 sequences, about 32% of which appear only once. The starting material was peripheral blood mononuclear cells (PBMCs), obtained when the disease was refractory, from a patient treated with antithyroid drugs. The receptors were gathered from a female donor with Graves disease.

V gene TRBV7-2 combines with J gene TRBJ1-2; perhaps TRBD1 as D (5 bases). The CDR3 length is 15 residues. Trimming took 0 bases from V and 4 from J, leaving 12 bases between them. The V gene's germline CDR1 is SGHTA and CDR2 FQGNSA. Written as DNA, the CDR3 is TGTGCCAGCAGCTTAGCGAGCAGGGAAGGCTATGGCTACACCTTC. It yields the protein CASSLASREGYGYTF.

The J gene is TRBJ2-5, the V gene TRBV5-1; D unclear. Between the trimmed V and J ends, which lost 1 base and 5 bases, there was a span of 12 bases. This CDR3 spans 14 amino acids. The germline V gene has CDR1 SGHRS and CDR2 YFSETQ. The CDR3 nucleotides are TGCGCCAGCAGCTTGCCCGACCCTTCGGAGACCCAGTACTTC. Translation gives CASSLPDPSETQYF.

This clonotype has a handful of counts. This chain joins TRBV3-1 and TRBJ2-4; D gene unclear. The CDR3 is made up of 16 amino acids. The V gene's germline CDR1 is LGHDT and CDR2 YNNKEL (reference sequence). V was clipped by 5 bases and J by 7 bases, with 21 bases between them. The CDR3 bases are TGTGCCAGCAGCTTAAGTAACAACCCGCTCAGTAACATTCAGTACTTC. Translation gives CASSLSNNPLSNIQYF.

This chain connects TRBV5-1 to TRBJ2-2; TRBD2 is a possible D gene (5 bases). The V end lost 0 bases, the J end lost 1 base, and 7 bases lay between the germline ends. Germline CDR1 and CDR2: SGHRS and YFSETQ. The CDR3 is 15 amino acids. The CDR3 loop reads CASSLAEGNTGELFF. The CDR3, as DNA: TGCGCCAGCAGCTTGGCCGAGGGGAACACCGGGGAGCTGTTTTTT.

The CDR3 nucleotides read TGTGCCAGCAACCAGGGGGACTCTGGGGCCAACGTCCTGACTTTC. It codes for CASNQGDSGANVLTF. The chain is built from TRBV12-3 or TRBV12-4 and TRBJ2-6, with TRBD1 matching 7 bases. This CDR3 spans 15 amino acids. V trimming: 7 bases; J trimming: 0 bases; junction bases outside the gene matches: 3.

This clonotype appeared many times. The chain employs TRBV3-1 and TRBJ1-4; D unresolved. Trimming stripped 3 bases from V and 8 bases from J, with 13 bases between. Germline CDR1 and CDR2: LGHDT and YNNKEL (reference sequence). The CDR3 spans 14 residues. The CDR3 loop reads CASSQGYTGEKLFF. As DNA, the CDR3 is TGTGCCAGCAGCCAGGGATACACGGGAGAAAAACTGTTTTTT.

This sequence joins TRBV10-3 and TRBJ1-5; D gene ambiguous. Between the trimmed V and J ends, which lost 0 bases and 3 bases, there was a span of 9 bases. The CDR3 sequence is 15 residues long. CDR1 is ENHRY and CDR2 is SYGVKD in the germline V gene. The CDR3 DNA follows: TGTGCCATCAGTGAGTCGGCAGGAGACAATCAGCCCCAGCATTTT. Translated: CAISESAGDNQPQHF.

This rearrangement joins TRBV19 to TRBJ1-1; D is uncertain. The CDR3 totals 13 residues. CDR1 and CDR2 from the germline V gene are LNHDA and SQIVND (reference sequence). Between the trimmed V and J ends, which lost 8 bases and 0 bases, there was a span of 10 bases. The CDR3 reads CASEGFMNTEAFF. CDR3 nucleotide sequence: TGTGCCAGTGAGGGATTTATGAACACTGAAGCTTTCTTT.

Of note for this clonotype: A much larger clone sits a single nucleotide away, making a read error possible. The V gene is TRBV28, the J gene TRBJ1-1; maybe TRBD1 (6 bases). There are 14 residues in the CDR3. CDR1 is MDHEN and CDR2 is SYDVKM in the germline V gene. V was shortened by 8 bases and J by 0 bases, with 13 bases between the two germline ends. The CDR3 here is CASRHRDLNTEAFF. The CDR3 DNA follows: TGTGCCAGCCGTCACAGGGACCTGAACACTGAAGCTTTCTTT. Drawing the rest from reference TRBV28 and TRBJ1-1, the complete variable domain is DVKVTQSSRYLVKRTGEKVFLECVQDMDHENMFWYRQDPGLGLRLIYFSYDVKMKEKGDIPEGYSVSREKKERFSLILESASTNQTSMYLCASRHRDLNTEAFFGQGTRLTVV.

The gene calls are TRBV30 and TRBJ2-7, with 10 positions matching TRBD2. Germline-derived CDR1 and CDR2 are GTSNPN and SVGIG (reference sequence). This CDR3 has 15 residues. The ends lost 3 bases at V and 6 bases at J; junction bases unmatched: 11. DNA of the CDR3: TGTGCCTGGAGAGGGACTAGCGTGGGCGAGGGCGAGCAGTACTTC. Its protein product is CAWRGTSVGEGEQYF.

The rearrangement joins TRBV9 to TRBJ2-6; no firm D call. The length of the CDR3 is 16 residues. Germline lookup yields CDR1 SGDLS and CDR2 YYNGEE. Trimming cost V 4 bases and J 0 bases, with 11 bases left between them. CDR3 bases: TGTGCCAGCAGCCAAGTTGGAGCCTCTGGGGCCAACGTCCTGACTTTC. Protein sequence: CASSQVGASGANVLTF.

This clonotype occurred many times. The CDR3 DNA reads TGTGCCAGCAGTTTCAGAAACTATGGCTACACCTTC. Amino acid sequence: CASSFRNYGYTF. The genes are TRBV2 and TRBJ1-2; D is unclear. The germline V gene has CDR1 SNHLY and CDR2 FYNNEI. This CDR3 spans 12 amino acids. The V end lost 5 bases, the J end lost 2 bases, and 6 bases lay between the germline ends.

CDR3 DNA sequence: TGTGCCAGCAGCATCTTTAGCGGGAGCGCCTACAATGAGCAGTACTTC. Amino acid sequence: CASSIFSGSAYNEQYF. The J gene is TRBJ2-5, the V gene TRBV9, with 9 positions matching TRBD2. The V and J ends lost 4 bases and 11 bases, in that order; junction bases with no gene match: 18. The CDR3 length is 16 residues. Germline loops: CDR1 SGDLS, CDR2 YYNGEE.

The chain is built from TRBV20-1 and TRBJ2-3; tentatively, D is TRBD2 (5 bases). Trimming shortened V by 3 bases and J by 8 bases, and 18 bases separated the two germline ends. CDR1 and CDR2 from the germline V gene are DFQATT and SNEGSKA (reference sequence). The CDR3 runs 14 residues. CDR3 in amino acids: CSASASGLPATQYF. As DNA, the CDR3 is TGCAGTGCTAGTGCGAGCGGACTCCCCGCTACGCAGTATTTT.

In its sample, this clonotype was seen once. The genes are TRBV11-2 and TRBJ2-5; D is perhaps TRBD1 or TRBD2 (6 bases each). V was clipped by 5 bases and J by 5 bases, with 24 bases between them. Germline values: CDR1 SGHAT, CDR2 FQNNGV. There are 17 residues in the CDR3. The CDR3 DNA sequence: TGTGCCAGCAGCGGAGGGCGGGACACCTCTTGGCGGGAGACCCAGTACTTC. It specifies CASSGGRDTSWRETQYF.

A few counts support this clonotype. The chain has TRBV7-9 and TRBJ2-7, with TRBD2 identical over 8 bases. Per the germline V gene, CDR1 is SEHNR and CDR2 is FQNEAQ (reference sequence). The CDR3 extends over 16 amino acids. Unmatched junction bases numbered 14, after V lost 6 bases and J lost 4 bases. The CDR3 DNA reads TGTGCCAGCAGTCTAAAGGATGCGGGGGGCCGGTACGAGCAGTACTTC. Translating it yields CASSLKDAGGRYEQYF.

The genes are TRBV6-1 and TRBJ2-6, with D tentatively TRBD1 (6 bases). The ends were cut back, 4 bases at V and 1 base at J, with 17 bases in the middle. This CDR3 has 18 amino acids. CDR1 is MNHNS and CDR2 is SASEGT in the germline V gene. CDR3 residues: CASSARDTWNSGANVLTF. CDR3 nucleotide sequence: TGTGCCAGCAGTGCCCGGGACACGTGGAATTCTGGGGCCAACGTCCTGACTTTC.

This clonotype was counted at least ten times. The rearrangement links TRBV12-3 or TRBV12-4 to TRBJ1-5; D unresolved. The V gene lost 5 bases and the J gene lost 3 bases, with 8 bases spanning the gap. The CDR3 length is 13 residues. CDR3 DNA: TGTGCCAGCAGTGGGTCCTTCAATCAGCCCCAGCATTTT. Protein: CASSGSFNQPQHF.

V gene TRBV9 combines with J gene TRBJ1-6; D gene unclear. CDR3 length: 14 residues. The V and J ends lost 0 bases and 9 bases respectively, with 10 bases between them. The germline gives CDR1 SGDLS, CDR2 YYNGEE. The CDR3 region is CASSVGSGLSPLHF. The CDR3 region has the DNA TGTGCCAGCAGCGTAGGGTCGGGTCTTTCACCCCTCCACTTT.

This clonotype was detected ten times or more. The genes are TRBV27 and TRBJ1-5; tentatively, D is TRBD1 (6 bases). This CDR3 has 15 amino acids. Germline CDR1 and CDR2: MNHEY and SMNVEV (reference sequence). Trimming removed 2 bases at V and 5 bases at J, with 13 bases between. For the CDR3, the DNA is TGTGCCAGCAGTTTAGGGGTAGGGGGATATCAGCCCCAGCATTTT. Translation: CASSLGVGGYQPQHF.

Details on this clonotype: One end of the junction fails to match germline, which may point to a read error. The CDR3 protein is CASRTANTEVFF. CDR3 sequence (DNA): TGTGCCAGCAGGACAGCGAACACTGAAGTTTTCTTT. The chain is built from TRBV28 and TRBJ1-1; D possibly corresponds to TRBD1 (5 bases). From germline, CDR1 is MDHEN and CDR2 SYDVKM. The CDR3 sequence is 12 residues long.

The chain links TRBV30 to TRBJ2-7; D may be TRBD2 (6 bases). Germline-derived CDR1 and CDR2 are GTSNPN and SVGIG (reference sequence). CDR3 length: 13 amino acids. Trimming removed 0 bases from V and 1 base from J, with 7 bases in between. This CDR3 is CAWSVLASYEQYF. The CDR3 nucleotides read TGTGCCTGGAGTGTCCTAGCGTCCTACGAGCAGTACTTC.

The chain joins TRBV20-1 to TRBJ1-6, with D hard to call. The CDR3 length is 16 residues. Germline values: CDR1 DFQATT, CDR2 SNEGSKA (reference sequence). V was cut by 3 bases and J by 7 bases, with 19 bases left in between. This CDR3 reads CSASMRPLLTNSPLHF. The DNA of the CDR3 is TGCAGTGCTAGTATGCGCCCGCTCTTAACGAATTCACCCCTCCACTTT.

This clonotype has only a few counts. The genes are TRBV12-5 and TRBJ1-1; D is unresolved. The ends were cut back, 5 bases at V and 0 bases at J, with 10 bases in the middle. This CDR3 contains 14 residues. In germline, CDR1 is LGHNT, CDR2 FRNRAP. The CDR3 coding sequence is TGTGCTAGTGGTCTCATTAACATGAACACTGAAGCTTTCTTT. This gives the protein CASGLINMNTEAFF.

This sequence joins TRBV28 and TRBJ1-5; no firm D call. The CDR3 length is 12 residues. Germline loops: CDR1 MDHEN, CDR2 SYDVKM. The V gene lost 4 bases and the J gene lost 11 bases, with 12 bases spanning the gap. CDR3 loop: CASSSGVFAQHF. The CDR3 DNA reads TGTGCCAGCAGTTCCGGGGTTTTCGCCCAGCATTTT. Together with reference TRBV28 and TRBJ1-5, the CDR3 gives the full variable domain: DVKVTQSSRYLVKRTGEKVFLECVQDMDHENMFWYRQDPGLGLRLIYFSYDVKMKEKGDIPEGYSVSREKKERFSLILESASTNQTSMYLCASSSGVFAQHFGDGTRLSIL.

This sequence joins TRBV25-1 and TRBJ1-1, with no clear D. Germline CDR1 reads MGHDK; CDR2 reads SYGVNS. The CDR3 runs to 13 residues. Trimming cost V 4 bases and J 6 bases, with 12 bases left between them. DNA of the CDR3: TGTGCCAGCAGTGGGGTGGCTCGGGCTGAAGCTTTCTTT. Translation gives CASSGVARAEAFF.

CDR3 DNA sequence: TGCAGCGTTGTAGTGGGAGATAATGAGCAGTTCTTC. The encoded protein is CSVVVGDNEQFF. The J gene is TRBJ2-1, the V gene TRBV29-1, with D possibly being TRBD2 (5 bases). Germline V gene lookup returns CDR1 SQVTM and CDR2 ANQGSEA. Trimming stripped 4 bases from V and 7 bases from J, with 11 bases between. The CDR3 length is 12 residues.